This T cell receptor (beta chain) derives from a study of graft-versus-host responses after intestinal transplantation. J was trimmed by 6 bases and V by 6 bases; bases with no gene match: 7. The CDR3 runs 15 residues. Germline loops: CDR1 MNHEY, CDR2 SVGAGI. Remarks on this clone: Its antigen is as yet unknown.

TCRdb's table, derived via immunoSEQ multiplex PCR, lists solely in-frame clones and lacks some. The sample records around 120,000 clones, about 93% being singletons. The source material was unstimulated CD4+ T cells sorted from spleen or lymph node cells, sampled before intestinal transplant. The TCR comes from a human donor who received an intestinal transplant. J is TRBJ2-4 and V is TRBV6-5, with 11 positions matching TRBD2. CDR3 DNA: TGTGCCAGCAGAGCCGGGACTAGCGGTGGAAACATTCAGTACTTC. It codes for CASRAGTSGGNIQYF.